What follows are 14 T cell receptor beta chains derived from one specimen sequenced in a study of cytomegalovirus exposure and HLA in healthy donors. The study ran its PCR with 60 Vbeta and 13 Jbeta primers. The table came from immunoSEQ multiplex PCR; TCRdb's copy has only in-frame clones and leaves some out. The data hold some 110,000 clones, with under 70% observed a single time. What was sequenced was PBMCs. These receptors originate from a man aged 18-30 years in good health and CMV-seronegative.

The rearrangement joins TRBV7-8 to TRBJ2-7, with 14 positions matching TRBD2. Trimming took 5 bases from V and 1 from J; bases not matched to a gene: 13. The CDR3 spans 19 residues. Germline assignment: CDR1 SGHVS and CDR2 FQNEAQ. CDR3 in amino acids: CASSTGTSGSYKVSYEQYF. As DNA, the CDR3 is TGTGCCAGCAGCACCGGGACTAGCGGGAGCTATAAAGTATCCTACGAGCAGTACTTC.

V is TRBV9 and J is TRBJ2-2, with D perhaps matching TRBD1 (5 bases). The CDR3 is 16 amino acids. CDR1 is SGDLS and CDR2 is YYNGEE in the germline V gene. V was shortened by 2 bases and J by 8 bases, with 19 bases between the two germline ends. The CDR3 nucleotides are TGTGCCAGCAGCGTTTCGCAGGGCCCCGGAAATGGGGAGCTGTTTTTT. Translated: CASSVSQGPGNGELFF. Supplemented by reference TRBV9 and TRBJ2-2, the full variable domain reads DSGVTQTPKHLITATGQRVTLRCSPRSGDLSVYWYQQSLDQGLQFLIQYYNGEERAKGNILERFSAQQFPDLHSELNLSSLELGDSALYFCASSVSQGPGNGELFFGEGSRLTVL.

The gene calls are TRBV5-8 and TRBJ2-7; D is unclear. V lost 0 bases and J 2 bases, leaving 18 bases between the germline ends. From germline, CDR1 is SGHTS and CDR2 YDEGEE. The CDR3 consists of 17 residues. The CDR3 nucleotides read TGTGCCAGCAGCTTGGCATTCTATCGATACAGCACCTACGAGCAGTACTTC. It is translated as CASSLAFYRYSTYEQYF.

The rearrangement joins TRBV18 to TRBJ1-2; 7 bases are shared with TRBD1. This CDR3 has 15 residues. V lost 3 bases to trimming and J lost 5 bases; unmatched junction nucleotides: 9. The germline V gene encodes CDR1 KGHSH and CDR2 LQKENI. The CDR3 sequence: CASSPPTGAPYGYTF. The DNA for the CDR3 is TGTGCCAGCTCACCTCCCACAGGGGCGCCATATGGCTACACCTTC.

The CDR3 region is CASSDVTGGDFRAGYTF. CDR3 DNA: TGTGCCAGCAGCGACGTGACAGGGGGCGACTTTCGGGCTGGCTACACCTTC. V and J are TRBV7-9 and TRBJ1-2; 10 positions agree with TRBD1. Germline assignment: CDR1 SEHNR and CDR2 FQNEAQ (reference sequence). This CDR3 has 17 residues. V lost 5 bases and J lost 7; bases outside the gene matches: 16.

CDR3 residues: CASSLDSGSSSYEQYF. In DNA form, the CDR3 reads TGTGCCAGCAGCTTAGATTCGGGATCCTCATCCTACGAGCAGTACTTC. J is TRBJ2-7 and V is TRBV11-2; D is perhaps TRBD2 (5 bases). The CDR3 runs to 16 residues. The V gene's germline CDR1 is SGHAT and CDR2 FQNNGV. V was shortened by 0 bases and J by 1 base, with 13 bases between the two germline ends.

This clone was observed a handful of times. This chain links TRBV25-1 with TRBJ1-5; D possibly corresponds to TRBD1 (5 bases). The CDR3 covers 12 residues. V dropped 2 bases and J dropped 7 bases, with 6 bases sitting between them. CDR1 is MGHDK, CDR2 SYGVNS, per germline. CDR3 region: CASSEDRQPQHF. The CDR3 DNA follows: TGTGCCAGCAGTGAAGACAGACAGCCCCAGCATTTT.

The V and J genes are TRBV9 and TRBJ1-3, with D perhaps TRBD1 (6 bases). The length of the CDR3 is 15 residues. CDR1 and CDR2 from the germline V gene are SGDLS and YYNGEE. Trimming shortened V by 4 bases and J by 7 bases, and 18 bases separated the two germline ends. The DNA of the CDR3 is TGTGCCAGCAGCTTAGGGGGAAGGGGGACCAACACCATATATTTT. Amino acid sequence: CASSLGGRGTNTIYF.

The rearrangement joins TRBV5-1 to TRBJ2-7; TRBD2 agrees at 7 bases. The V and J ends lost 4 bases and 0 bases, in that order; junction bases with no gene match: 19. The CDR3 consists of 19 residues. CDR1 and CDR2 from the germline V gene are SGHRS and YFSETQ. CDR3 coding DNA: TGCGCCAGCAGCCCCTACCGCCTCAGCGGGGACCTCAGCTCCTACGAGCAGTACTTC. Protein: CASSPYRLSGDLSSYEQYF.

The gene calls are TRBV5-1 and TRBJ1-2; 9 positions match TRBD1. V shed 7 bases, J shed 6 bases, and the junction held 7 bases outside the gene matches. The CDR3 sequence is 13 residues long. Germline loops: CDR1 SGHRS, CDR2 YFSETQ. This CDR3 reads CASWDRESNGYTF. In DNA form, the CDR3 reads TGCGCCAGCTGGGACAGGGAGAGTAATGGCTACACCTTC.

J is TRBJ1-3 and V is TRBV7-9, with D maybe TRBD1 (5 bases). Germline assignment: CDR1 SEHNR and CDR2 FQNEAQ (reference sequence). The CDR3 is made up of 17 amino acids. V was shortened by 2 bases and J by 0 bases, with 14 bases between the two germline ends. This chain's CDR3 is CASSLLTATSSGNTIYF. The CDR3, as DNA: TGTGCCAGCAGCTTATTGACAGCTACGAGCTCTGGAAACACCATATATTTT.

This clone was seen a handful of times. The gene calls are TRBV6-5 and TRBJ2-7, with D possibly being TRBD2 (5 bases). This CDR3 spans 11 amino acids. V lost 4 bases and J lost 7, with 8 bases in between. Germline CDR1 and CDR2: MNHEY and SVGAGI. The CDR3 reads CASSSGKEQYF. The CDR3 coding sequence is TGTGCCAGCAGTTCCGGGAAAGAGCAGTACTTC.

J is TRBJ2-1 and V is TRBV30; 9 nucleotides line up with TRBD1. CDR3 length: 11 residues. Germline CDR1 GTSNPN, CDR2 SVGIG (reference sequence). V dropped 7 bases and J dropped 10; count of bases not matched to a gene: 5. CDR3 sequence (DNA): TGTGCCTCTGGGGACAGGGACGAGCAGTTCTTC. It codes for CASGDRDEQFF.

The rearrangement links TRBV7-9 to TRBJ2-7; TRBD1 agrees at 8 bases. CDR1 is SEHNR and CDR2 is FQNEAQ in the germline V gene (reference sequence). The CDR3 sequence is 15 residues long. Trimming took 5 bases from V and 4 from J; bases not matched to a gene: 10. This CDR3 reads CASSRPDRGPYEQYF. The CDR3 DNA sequence: TGTGCCAGCAGCCGACCCGACAGGGGACCTTACGAGCAGTACTTC.